What follows describes a single TCR beta chain. What it binds is unknown. Deletions cut 3 bases from V and 4 bases from J, with 22 bases between. CDR3 size: 17 residues. In germline, CDR1 is SNHLY, CDR2 FYNNEI. PCR was performed using 60 Vbeta and 13 Jbeta primers. Original handling: Later reanalysis found 60 million to 90 million unique TCR beta chains, around 9.9 million of them shared. Data came from immunoSEQ multiplex PCR; TCRdb stores just in-frame clones and leaves some out. V and J calls plus clone size are reproduced from that table; the DNA served to infer D and trimming. Its table records 38,000 or so clones. These data belong to a study of cytomegalovirus exposure and HLA in healthy donors. Broader study findings: The classifier, whose performance was assessed in both the original and validation cohorts, reportedly diagnosed cytomegalovirus status with high specificity and sensitivity. Specific recognition of CMV antigens was confirmed in vitro for a few chains (all CMV-associated). Researchers reported from a later analysis that most CMV-associated TCR beta chains appeared HLA-restricted.

The chain employs TRBV2 and TRBJ2-7; the D gene is possibly TRBD1 (6 bases). The TCR comes from a man in his thirties or forties in good health and CMV-seronegative. The specimen was PBMCs. The CDR3 sequence: CASSDPDVGKGGYEQYF. The CDR3 nucleotides are TGTGCCAGCAGTGACCCGGATGTTGGGAAAGGGGGTTACGAGCAGTACTTC. The whole variable domain, remainder taken from reference TRBV2 and TRBJ2-7, is EPEVTQTPSHQVTQMGQEVILRCVPISNHLYFYWYRQILGQKVEFLVSFYNNEISEKSEIFDDQFSVERPDGSNFTLKIRSTKLEDSAMYFCASSDPDVGKGGYEQYFGPGTRLTVT.